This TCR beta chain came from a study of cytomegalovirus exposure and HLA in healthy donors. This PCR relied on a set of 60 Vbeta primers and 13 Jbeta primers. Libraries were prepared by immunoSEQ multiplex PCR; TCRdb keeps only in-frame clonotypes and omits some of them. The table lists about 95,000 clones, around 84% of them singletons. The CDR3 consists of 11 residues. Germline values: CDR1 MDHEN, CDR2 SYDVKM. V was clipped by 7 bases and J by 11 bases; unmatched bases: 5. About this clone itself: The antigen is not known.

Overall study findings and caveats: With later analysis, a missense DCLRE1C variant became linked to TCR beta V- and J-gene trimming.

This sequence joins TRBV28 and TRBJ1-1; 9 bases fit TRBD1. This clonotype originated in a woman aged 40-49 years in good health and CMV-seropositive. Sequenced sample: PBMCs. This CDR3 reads CASKDRGHAFF. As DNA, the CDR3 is TGTGCCAGCAAGGACAGGGGTCACGCTTTCTTT.